The clone carrying this T cell receptor beta chain was recorded many times. Antigen unknown. Via MiXCR, TCRdb re-called the 5' RACE reads, giving one row per CDR3 protein. The repertoire has around 69,000 distinct CDR3 sequences, roughly 4.3% of them found once; the top ten carry about 6.9%. The entry originates in a study of neurological immune-mediated disorders. Source material was 2 million unsorted PBMCs, stored at -80 °C in RNAlater. General study results and limits: Phylogenetic grouping assigned the repertoires of 18 of 34 multiple sclerosis patients to a single related-CDR3 cluster, representing a possible signature. Private repertoires in all groups were suggested, as expanded clones shared no CDR3 amino acid sequences across subjects. HTLV-1-associated myelopathy had the most TCR clonal expansion, and multiple sclerosis had the least, less than healthy controls.

The CDR3 loop spans 14 amino acids. Trimming shortened V by 0 bases and J by 4 bases, and 9 bases separated the two germline ends. Germline CDR1 reads SGHDN; CDR2 reads FVKESK. Sequencing was carried out using PBMCs. This TCR was sampled from a young man with multiple sclerosis. The genes are TRBV14 and TRBJ1-2; D call uncertain. CDR3 amino acids: CASSQDGVGYGYTF. The CDR3 region has the DNA TGTGCCAGCAGCCAAGACGGAGTCGGCTATGGCTACACCTTC.